Below, 15 T cell receptor beta chains from the same sample are listed, as sequenced in a study of lymphopenia after photon versus proton radiotherapy. The assay was immunoSEQ multiplex PCR, and TCRdb's table has in-frame clones only and misses some. The sample holds 60,000 to 75,000 clones, around 88% seen once. Here the sequenced sample was peripheral blood, taken from a patient treated with photon-based radiotherapy. The origin of the receptors is a man in his forties with gastric cancer.

This rearrangement joins TRBV4-3 to TRBJ1-2, with a weak D call TRBD1 (6 bases). Looked up from germline, CDR1 is LGHNA and CDR2 is YSLEER. The CDR3 length is 15 residues. V dropped 0 bases and J dropped 6 bases, with 14 bases sitting between them. The CDR3 DNA sequence: TGCGCCAGCAGCCAAGATGGGGGCGAGAGGAATGGCTACACCTTC. It codes for CASSQDGGERNGYTF.

This rearrangement joins TRBV27 to TRBJ2-6, with D possibly being TRBD2 (6 bases). CDR3 length: 14 residues. Germline V gives CDR1 MNHEY, CDR2 SMNVEV (reference sequence). The V and J ends lost 3 bases and 3 bases respectively, with 6 bases between them. The CDR3 DNA is TGTGCCAGCAGTTTCGGGGGTGGGGCCAACGTCCTGACTTTC. This codes for CASSFGGGANVLTF.

Of note for this clone: This same CDR3 is encoded by further DNA sequences in the sample. The chain is built from TRBV5-6 and TRBJ1-1; D is undetermined. V dropped 0 bases and J dropped 3 bases, with 3 bases sitting between them. From germline, CDR1 is SGHDT and CDR2 YYEEEE. The CDR3 is made up of 12 amino acids. CDR3: CASSLGDTEAFF. CDR3 DNA sequence: TGTGCCAGCAGCTTGGGTGACACTGAAGCTTTCTTT.

The V call is TRBV7-8, the J call TRBJ1-4; D remains ambiguous. Germline loops: CDR1 SGHVS, CDR2 FQNEAQ. V gave up 3 bases and J gave up 5 bases, with 13 bases separating them. The CDR3 has 15 residues. The CDR3: CASSFRGDRNEKLFF. In DNA, the CDR3 is TGTGCCAGCAGCTTCCGAGGTGATAGAAATGAAAAACTGTTTTTT. The whole variable domain, filled in from reference TRBV7-8 and TRBJ1-4, reads GAGVSQSPRYKVAKRGQDVALRCDPISGHVSLFWYQQALGQGPEFLTYFQNEAQLDKSGLPSDRFFAERPEGSVSTLKIQRTQQEDSAVYLCASSFRGDRNEKLFFGSGTQLSVL.

The chain couples TRBV6-5 to TRBJ1-6; TRBD1 matches at 8 bases. Trimming took 6 bases from V and 7 from J; bases not matched to a gene: 8. The CDR3 contains 15 residues. Germline V CDR1 and CDR2: MNHEY, SVGAGI. The CDR3 DNA reads as TGTGCCAGCAGAACCCGGACAGGGAGAAATTCACCCCTCCACTTT. Translating it yields CASRTRTGRNSPLHF.

J is TRBJ1-1 and V is TRBV7-3; weak D call: TRBD1 (5 bases). CDR3 length equals 13 residues. CDR1 is SGHTA, CDR2 FQGTGA, per germline. Trimming shortened V by 5 bases and J by 8 bases, and 15 bases separated the two germline ends. Here the CDR3 DNA reads TGTGCCAGCAGCCTGCGGGGGAACCTAGAAGCTTTCTTT. It encodes CASSLRGNLEAFF.

The chain combines TRBV2 with TRBJ1-5; D is uncertain. Germline V lookup: CDR1 SNHLY, CDR2 FYNNEI. The CDR3 runs 15 residues. V lost 3 bases to trimming and J lost 3 bases, with 12 bases between them. The CDR3 region is CASSEGRVHNQPQHF. For the CDR3, the DNA is TGTGCCAGCAGTGAGGGTAGGGTCCACAATCAGCCCCAGCATTTT.

As regards this clone: The junction shows a germline mismatch at one end, possibly a read error. This chain connects TRBV7-7 to TRBJ1-5; D is possibly TRBD1 (5 bases). The CDR3 contains 16 residues. The germline V gene has CDR1 SSHAT and CDR2 FNYEAQ (reference sequence). CDR3 DNA sequence: TGTGCTAGCAGCTTAGCCAGGGCCCTTCACAATCAGCCCCAGCATTTT. Encoded protein: CASSLARALHNQPQHF.

The J gene is TRBJ2-7, the V gene TRBV4-3, with D unclear. Trimming removed 0 bases at V and 5 bases at J, with 5 bases between. The CDR3 contains 12 residues. Germline V gene data show CDR1 as LGHNA and CDR2 as YSLEER. CDR3 sequence (DNA): TGCGCCAGCAGCCAAGATGCAAACGAGCAGTACTTC. Its translation: CASSQDANEQYF.

Turning to this clone: Other DNA variants within this sample encode the same CDR3. CDR3 loop: CASSLGGEAFF. CDR3 in DNA: TGTGCCAGCAGCTTAGGTGGTGAAGCTTTCTTT. V usage is TRBV7-9 and J usage is TRBJ1-1; D gene unclear. The CDR3 spans 11 residues. V was cut by 1 base and J by 7 bases, with 4 bases left in between. The V gene's germline CDR1 is SEHNR and CDR2 FQNEAQ (reference sequence). Supplemented by reference TRBV7-9 and TRBJ1-1, the full variable domain reads DTGVSQNPRHKITKRGQNVTFRCDPISEHNRLYWYRQTLGQGPEFLTYFQNEAQLEKSRLLSDRFSAERPKGSFSTLEIQRTEQGDSAMYLCASSLGGEAFFGQGTRLTVV.

This chain joins TRBV5-6 and TRBJ1-5, with TRBD1 matching over 8 bases. Germline CDR1 reads SGHDT; CDR2 reads YYEEEE. V lost 4 bases, J lost 6 bases, and 9 bases stayed unmatched. This CDR3 comprises 15 residues. In DNA, the CDR3 is TGTGCCAGCAGCAAGACAGGGGAACTTAGTCAGCCCCAGCATTTT. Translating it yields CASSKTGELSQPQHF.

The gene calls are TRBV12-5 and TRBJ2-2; D remains ambiguous. V was clipped by 2 bases and J by 4 bases, with 5 bases between them. Germline CDR1 and CDR2: LGHNT and FRNRAP. The CDR3 is made up of 13 amino acids. The DNA for the CDR3 is TGTGCTAGTGGTTTGACCCCCACCGGGGAGCTGTTTTTT. Translating it yields CASGLTPTGELFF. The variable domain in full, with the rest retrieved from reference TRBV12-5 and TRBJ2-2, is DARVTQTPRHKVTEMGQEVTMRCQPILGHNTVFWYRQTMMQGLELLAYFRNRAPLDDSGMPKDRFSAEMPDATLATLKIQPSEPRDSAVYFCASGLTPTGELFFGEGSRLTVL.

The chain has TRBV19 and TRBJ1-5, with D possibly TRBD1 on 5 matching bases. This CDR3 has 14 residues. With 5 bases removed from V and 0 bases from J, the gap between germline ends came to 8 bases. Germline CDR1 reads LNHDA; CDR2 reads SQIVND (reference sequence). The CDR3 DNA sequence: TGTGCCAGTAGTCAGACAGATAGCAATCAGCCCCAGCATTTT. It encodes CASSQTDSNQPQHF.

This clone is labeled as medium-sized (0.01 to 0.1%). The rearrangement uses TRBV11-2 and TRBJ2-3; 13 positions match TRBD2. The germline CDR1 and CDR2 sequences are SGHAT and FQNNGV. Trimming took 0 bases from V and 3 from J; bases not matched to a gene: 6. This CDR3 contains 18 residues. In DNA form, the CDR3 reads TGTGCCAGCAGCTTAGAACTAGCGGGGGGGCCAGGGACAGATACGCAGTATTTT. Encoded protein: CASSLELAGGPGTDTQYF.

The V call is TRBV27, the J call TRBJ2-7; 8 nucleotides match TRBD1. CDR3 size: 14 residues. V lost 8 bases to trimming and J lost 2 bases; unmatched junction nucleotides: 8. Germline values: CDR1 MNHEY, CDR2 SMNVEV (reference sequence). CDR3 amino acids: CASSRPGQAYEQYF. In nucleotides, the CDR3 is TGTGCCAGCTCGCGACCGGGACAGGCCTACGAGCAGTACTTC.